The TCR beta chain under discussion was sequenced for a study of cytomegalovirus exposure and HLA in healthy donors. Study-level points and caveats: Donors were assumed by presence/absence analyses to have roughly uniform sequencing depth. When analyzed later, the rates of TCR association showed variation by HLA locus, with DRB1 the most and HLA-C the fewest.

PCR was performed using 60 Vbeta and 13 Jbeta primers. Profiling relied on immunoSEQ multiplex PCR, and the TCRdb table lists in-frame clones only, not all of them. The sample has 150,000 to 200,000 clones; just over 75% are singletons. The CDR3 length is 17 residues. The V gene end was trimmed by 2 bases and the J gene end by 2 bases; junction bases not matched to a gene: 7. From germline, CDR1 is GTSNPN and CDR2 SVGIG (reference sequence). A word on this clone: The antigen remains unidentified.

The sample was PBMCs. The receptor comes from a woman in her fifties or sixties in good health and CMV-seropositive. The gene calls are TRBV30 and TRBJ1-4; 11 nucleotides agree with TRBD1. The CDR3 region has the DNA TGTGCCTGGAGTCGGTCCCGGGACAGGGGGACTAATGAAAAACTGTTTTTT. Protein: CAWSRSRDRGTNEKLFF.